One and the same sample provided the 18 T cell receptor beta chains below, sequenced in a study of blood T cell repertoires in COVID-19. Here immunoSEQ multiplex PCR was the method, and the copy in TCRdb shows in-frame clones only, minus some. The repertoire consists of 50,000 to 60,000 clones, with around 83% occurring once and the leading ten covering around 7.2%. The sequenced material came from peripheral blood. The source of these receptors is a man aged 65-85 years with active COVID-19.

The chain is built from TRBV13 and TRBJ1-1, with 9 bases fitting TRBD1. CDR3 length: 15 residues. The V segment lost 5 bases and the J segment 7 bases; nucleotides outside the gene matches: 11. Per the germline V gene, CDR1 is PRHDT and CDR2 is FYEKMQ (reference sequence). The CDR3 protein is CASSTLGQGIGEAFF. CDR3 coding DNA: TGTGCCAGCAGCACCTTAGGACAGGGGATCGGTGAAGCTTTCTTT.

The chain has TRBV9 and TRBJ1-2, with unresolved D. V dropped 0 bases and J dropped 2 bases, with 11 bases sitting between them. The CDR3 is made up of 15 amino acids. Looked up from germline, CDR1 is SGDLS and CDR2 is YYNGEE. The CDR3 DNA is TGTGCCAGCAGCGTAGGTGGTCCAGGAAACTATGGCTACACCTTC. Its translation: CASSVGGPGNYGYTF.

This clone was picked up one time. The chain recombines TRBV7-9 with TRBJ1-6; 9 positions match TRBD1. Germline V gene sequence: CDR1 SEHNR, CDR2 FQNEAQ (reference sequence). This CDR3 is 16 amino acids long. V was pared by 5 bases and J by 5 bases, with 7 bases of the junction left unmatched. The CDR3 spells CASSTTGTGNNSPLHF. The CDR3, as DNA: TGTGCCAGCAGCACGACCGGGACAGGGAATAATTCACCCCTCCACTTT. Supplemented by reference TRBV7-9 and TRBJ1-6, the full variable domain reads DTGVSQNPRHKITKRGQNVTFRCDPISEHNRLYWYRQTLGQGPEFLTYFQNEAQLEKSRLLSDRFSAERPKGSFSTLEIQRTEQGDSAMYLCASSTTGTGNNSPLHFGNGTRLTVT.

This chain connects TRBV11-2 to TRBJ2-2, with D perhaps TRBD1 (5 bases). Looked up from germline, CDR1 is SGHAT and CDR2 is FQNNGV. V was cut by 8 bases and J by 3 bases, with 19 bases left in between. The CDR3 covers 16 residues. CDR3 protein: CASLHKIVGDTGELFF. Written as DNA, the CDR3 is TGTGCCAGCCTCCATAAGATAGTAGGGGACACCGGGGAGCTGTTTTTT.

This clone was observed once. The chain carries TRBV6-5 and TRBJ2-1; 15 bases agree with TRBD2. This CDR3 region has 15 residues. The V and J ends lost 7 bases and 9 bases, in that order; junction bases with no gene match: 7. In germline, CDR1 is MNHEY, CDR2 SVGAGI. CDR3 sequence (DNA): TGTGCCAGCACCCAAAGGACTAGCGGGGGGGCTGAGCAGTTCTTC. As protein: CASTQRTSGGAEQFF.

The gene calls are TRBV28 and TRBJ2-1, with 11 bases that match TRBD2. After removal of 4 bases from V and 3 bases from J, the junction contained 20 bases not matched to a gene. This CDR3 region has 21 residues. The germline CDR1 and CDR2 sequences are MDHEN and SYDVKM. The CDR3 loop is CASSSRPPGLAASGGYNEQFF. The CDR3 nucleotides are TGTGCCAGCAGTTCCAGACCTCCGGGACTAGCGGCTTCGGGGGGCTACAATGAGCAGTTCTTC.

Turning to this clone: The junction shows a germline mismatch at one end, possibly a read error. The rearrangement links TRBV7-9 to TRBJ2-3, with TRBD2 matching over 15 bases. Germline V gives CDR1 SEHNR, CDR2 FQNEAQ (reference sequence). The CDR3 extends over 13 amino acids. CDR3 sequence reads: CASSAGTSGGRNF. CDR3 bases: TGTGCCAGCAGCGCTGGGACTAGCGGGGGGCGTAATTTT.

In its sample, this clone was seen once. The chain employs TRBV19 and TRBJ2-5; D ambiguous. The CDR3 has 13 amino acids. V gave up 1 base and J gave up 8 bases, with 11 bases separating them. Germline assignment: CDR1 LNHDA and CDR2 SQIVND (reference sequence). CDR3 region: CASSIAEVGTQYF. The CDR3 DNA sequence: TGTGCCAGTAGTATAGCCGAGGTTGGCACCCAGTACTTC.

The chain links TRBV14 to TRBJ1-1, with unresolved D. CDR1 SGHDN and CDR2 FVKESK come from the germline V gene. The V gene lost 1 base and the J gene lost 5 bases, with 11 bases spanning the gap. This CDR3 comprises 14 residues. In DNA, the CDR3 is TGTGCCAGCAGCCAAGCTGCGGGGAGGACTGAAGCTTTCTTT. This codes for CASSQAAGRTEAFF.

The chain combines TRBV27 with TRBJ2-7; D might be TRBD1 (6 bases). The germline V gene encodes CDR1 MNHEY and CDR2 SMNVEV (reference sequence). V dropped 3 bases and J dropped 2 bases, with 11 bases sitting between them. The CDR3 has 14 residues. The CDR3 DNA follows: TGTGCCAGCAGTTTCGGACAGTCGACCTACGAGCAGTACTTC. This sequence encodes CASSFGQSTYEQYF.

This chain connects TRBV7-2 to TRBJ1-2; D is uncertain. The germline CDR1 and CDR2 sequences are SGHTA and FQGNSA. The CDR3 extends over 13 amino acids. The V gene lost 1 base and the J gene lost 7 bases, with 10 bases spanning the gap. The CDR3 region is CASSLGSYGGYTF. The CDR3 nucleotides read TGTGCCAGCAGCTTAGGCTCTTACGGTGGCTACACCTTC.

The CDR3 reads CASSRTSGGLETQYF. The CDR3 nucleotides are TGTGCCAGCAGCCGGACTAGCGGGGGATTGGAGACCCAGTACTTC. The chain joins TRBV7-2 to TRBJ2-5; TRBD2 agrees at 13 bases. CDR3 length equals 15 residues. J lost 5 bases, V lost 5 bases, and 5 bases had no gene match. CDR1 is SGHTA and CDR2 is FQGNSA in the germline V gene.

The rearrangement links TRBV5-4 to TRBJ1-3; tentatively, D is TRBD1 (5 bases). In germline, CDR1 is SGHNT, CDR2 YYREEE (reference sequence). CDR3 length equals 14 residues. V lost 4 bases to trimming and J lost 4 bases, with 12 bases between them. In DNA, the CDR3 is TGTGCCAGCAGCCCAGGGAATTACGGAAACACCATATATTTT. It yields the protein CASSPGNYGNTIYF. Supplemented by reference TRBV5-4 and TRBJ1-3, the full variable domain reads ETGVTQSPTHLIKTRGQQVTLRCSSQSGHNTVSWYQQALGQGPQFIFQYYREEENGRGNFPPRFSGLQFPNYSSELNVNALELDDSALYLCASSPGNYGNTIYFGEGSWLTVV.

V is TRBV3-1 (or the pseudogene TRBV3-2) and J is TRBJ2-7, with TRBD1 identical over 10 bases. Unmatched junction bases numbered 5, after V lost 2 bases and J lost 7 bases. The CDR3 runs to 14 residues. CDR1 is LGHDT, CDR2 YNNKEL, per germline (reference sequence). The CDR3 loop reads CASSQRQGASEQYF. In nucleotides, the CDR3 is TGTGCCAGCAGCCAACGACAGGGGGCAAGTGAGCAGTACTTC.

The chain joins TRBV10-3 to TRBJ2-7, with a tentative D call TRBD1 (5 bases). V was pared by 4 bases and J by 2 bases, with 18 bases between. The length of the CDR3 is 16 residues. In germline, CDR1 is ENHRY, CDR2 SYGVKD. The CDR3 DNA reads TGTGCCATCAGTGGTACGGACCAGGGTATTGCCTACGAGCAGTACTTC. Translating gives CAISGTDQGIAYEQYF.

This chain connects TRBV5-1 to TRBJ2-4, with 10 bases fitting TRBD1. Germline loops: CDR1 SGHRS, CDR2 YFSETQ. The CDR3 loop spans 15 amino acids. J gave up 7 bases and V 1 base, and 5 bases lay outside the gene matches. For the CDR3, the DNA is TGCGCCAGCAGCTTGCAGGGACAGGGGACGAACATTCAGTACTTC. Residues: CASSLQGQGTNIQYF.

The chain combines TRBV27 with TRBJ2-5, with TRBD2 matching 9 bases. The length of the CDR3 is 16 residues. The V and J ends lost 3 bases and 2 bases, in that order; junction bases with no gene match: 7. Germline loops: CDR1 MNHEY, CDR2 SMNVEV (reference sequence). CDR3 in amino acids: CASSLGGGEPQETQYF. CDR3 coding DNA: TGTGCCAGCAGTTTGGGCGGGGGGGAACCTCAAGAGACCCAGTACTTC.

The V and J genes are TRBV7-9 and TRBJ2-7; TRBD2 is a possible D gene (5 bases). Trimming removed 11 bases from V and 3 bases from J, with 11 bases in between. From germline, CDR1 is SEHNR and CDR2 FQNEAQ (reference sequence). The CDR3 has 11 amino acids. The CDR3 protein is CAGAGDYEQYF. In DNA form, the CDR3 reads TGTGCCGGAGCCGGGGACTACGAGCAGTACTTC.